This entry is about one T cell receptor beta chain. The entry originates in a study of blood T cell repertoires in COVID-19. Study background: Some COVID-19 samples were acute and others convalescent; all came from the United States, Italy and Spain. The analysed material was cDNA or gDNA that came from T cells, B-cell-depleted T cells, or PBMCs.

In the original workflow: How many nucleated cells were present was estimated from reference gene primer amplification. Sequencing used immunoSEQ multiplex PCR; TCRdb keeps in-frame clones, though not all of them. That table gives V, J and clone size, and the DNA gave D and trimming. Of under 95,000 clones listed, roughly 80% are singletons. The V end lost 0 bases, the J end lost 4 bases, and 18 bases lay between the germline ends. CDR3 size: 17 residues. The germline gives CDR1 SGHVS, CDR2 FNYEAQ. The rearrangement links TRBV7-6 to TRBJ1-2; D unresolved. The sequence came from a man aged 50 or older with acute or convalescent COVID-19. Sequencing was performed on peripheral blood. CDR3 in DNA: TGTGCCAGCAGCTTAGCGGCAACGGGTCTTAACGGCTATGGCTACACCTTC. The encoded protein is CASSLAATGLNGYGYTF.